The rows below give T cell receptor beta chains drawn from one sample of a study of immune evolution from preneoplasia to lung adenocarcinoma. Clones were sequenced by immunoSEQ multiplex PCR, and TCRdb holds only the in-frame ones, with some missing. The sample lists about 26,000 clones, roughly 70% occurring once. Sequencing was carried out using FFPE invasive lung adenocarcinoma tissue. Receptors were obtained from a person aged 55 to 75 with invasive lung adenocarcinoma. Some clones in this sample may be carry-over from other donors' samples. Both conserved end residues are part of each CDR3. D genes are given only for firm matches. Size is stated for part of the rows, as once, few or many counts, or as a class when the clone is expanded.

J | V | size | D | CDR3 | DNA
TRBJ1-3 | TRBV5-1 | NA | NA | CASSLSPGRQIGNTIYF | TGCGCCAGCAGCTTGTCCCCCGGGAGGCAGATCGGAAACACCATATATTTT
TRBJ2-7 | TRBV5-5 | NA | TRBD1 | CASSTQTGSHEQYF | TGTGCCAGCAGCACACAGACAGGGTCCCACGAGCAGTACTTC
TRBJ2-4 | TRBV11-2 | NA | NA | CASSLQGNIQYF | TGTGCCAGCAGCTTACAGGGAAACATTCAGTACTTC
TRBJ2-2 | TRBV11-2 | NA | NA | CASSPSLLGSGELFF | TGTGCCAGCAGCCCCTCGCTCCTGGGGTCCGGGGAGCTGTTTTTT
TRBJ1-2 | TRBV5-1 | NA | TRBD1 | CASSELRGLDYGYTF | TGCGCCAGCAGCGAGTTAAGGGGGCTCGACTATGGCTACACCTTC
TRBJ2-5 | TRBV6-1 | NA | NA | CASSDRGLKTQYF | TGTGCCAGCAGTGATAGGGGGTTGAAGACCCAGTACTTC
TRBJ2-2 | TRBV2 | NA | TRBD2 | CASSVFLAGVTGELFF | TGTGCCAGCAGCGTATTTCTAGCGGGAGTCACCGGGGAGCTGTTTTTT
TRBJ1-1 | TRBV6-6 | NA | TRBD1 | CASSAPDRGVPEAFF | TGTGCCAGCAGTGCGCCGGACAGGGGTGTCCCTGAAGCTTTCTTT
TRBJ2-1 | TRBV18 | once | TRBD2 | CASSLLAGTYNEQFF | TGTGCCAGCTCATTACTAGCGGGGACATACAATGAGCAGTTCTTC
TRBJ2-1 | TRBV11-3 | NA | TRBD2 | CASSQGGLAGYNEQFF | TGTGCCAGCAGCCAGGGGGGCCTAGCGGGATACAATGAGCAGTTCTTC
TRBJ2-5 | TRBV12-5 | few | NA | CASGPRSEGMQTQYF | TGTGCTAGTGGTCCCCGAAGCGAGGGGATGCAGACCCAGTACTTC
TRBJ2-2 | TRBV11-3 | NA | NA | CASGEEDTGELFF | TGTGCCAGCGGGGAAGAGGACACCGGGGAGCTGTTTTTT
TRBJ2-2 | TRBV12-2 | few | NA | CASRLPNWGPGELFF | TGTGCAAGTCGCTTACCCAATTGGGGGCCAGGGGAGCTGTTTTTT
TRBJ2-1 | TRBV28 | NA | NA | CASSPTTPEQFF | TGTGCCAGCAGTCCGACCACCCCCGAGCAGTTCTTC
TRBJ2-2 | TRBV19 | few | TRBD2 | CASSRTSGGYTGELFF | TGTGCCAGTAGCCGAACTAGCGGGGGCTACACCGGGGAGCTGTTTTTT
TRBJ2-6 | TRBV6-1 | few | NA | CASSDRGSGANVLTF | TGTGCCAGCAGTGACAGGGGATCTGGGGCCAACGTCCTGACTTTC
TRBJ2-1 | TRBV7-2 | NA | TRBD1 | CASSLGQGRRDEQFF | TGTGCCAGCAGCTTAGGACAGGGGAGGAGAGATGAGCAGTTCTTC
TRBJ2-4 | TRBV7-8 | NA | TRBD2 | CASSSYSGAKNIQYF | TGTGCCAGCAGCTCGTATAGCGGGGCCAAAAACATTCAGTACTTC
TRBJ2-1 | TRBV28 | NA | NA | CASSLLYNEQFF | TGTGCCAGCAGTTTATTATACAATGAGCAGTTCTTC
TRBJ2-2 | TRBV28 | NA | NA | CASSQLTGELFF | TGTGCCAGCAGTCAATTAACCGGGGAGCTGTTTTTT
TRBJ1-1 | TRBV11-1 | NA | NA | CASSAMMNTEAFF | TGTGCCAGCAGTGCAATGATGAACACTGAAGCTTTCTTT
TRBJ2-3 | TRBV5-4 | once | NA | CASSLYGSSSDTQYF | TGTGCCAGCAGCTTGTACGGGAGTTCTTCAGATACGCAGTATTTT
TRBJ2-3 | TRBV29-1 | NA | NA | CSVQRSTDTQYF | TGCAGCGTCCAGAGGAGCACAGATACGCAGTATTTT
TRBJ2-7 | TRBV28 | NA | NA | CASSVRGYEQYF | TGTGCCAGCAGCGTCAGGGGTTACGAGCAGTACTTC
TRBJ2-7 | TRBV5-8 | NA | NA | CASSFPGTANEQYF | TGTGCCAGCAGCTTTCCCGGAACCGCCAACGAGCAGTACTTC
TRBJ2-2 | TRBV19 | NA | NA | CASSLTGSGELFF | TGTGCCAGTAGTTTGACAGGTTCCGGGGAGCTGTTTTTT
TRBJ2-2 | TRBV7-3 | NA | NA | CASSPTRPNTGELFF | TGTGCCAGCAGTCCGACTAGACCGAACACCGGGGAGCTGTTTTTT
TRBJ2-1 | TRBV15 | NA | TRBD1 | CATAGTGTYNEQFF | TGTGCCACCGCCGGGACAGGGACCTACAATGAGCAGTTCTTC
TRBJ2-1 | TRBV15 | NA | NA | CATSIGSGNYNEQFF | TGTGCCACCAGCATCGGTAGCGGTAATTACAATGAGCAGTTCTTC
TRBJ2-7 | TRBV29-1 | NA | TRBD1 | CSVDFGTGLGGEQYF | TGCAGCGTTGATTTCGGGACAGGCCTCGGGGGCGAGCAGTACTTC
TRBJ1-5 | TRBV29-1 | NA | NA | CSVALGSGNQPQHF | TGCAGCGTTGCTTTAGGGTCGGGCAATCAGCCCCAGCATTTT
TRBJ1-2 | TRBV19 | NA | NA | CASSMTGLKNYGYTF | TGTGCCAGTAGTATGACAGGCCTAAAGAATTATGGCTACACCTTC
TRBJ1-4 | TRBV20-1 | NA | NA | CSASREKLFF | TGCAGTGCTAGTAGGGAAAAACTGTTTTTT
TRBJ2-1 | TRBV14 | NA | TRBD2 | CASSQDRGGGQFF | TGTGCCAGCAGCCAAGATAGAGGCGGGGGGCAGTTCTTC
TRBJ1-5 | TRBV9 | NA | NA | CASSVVQPQHF | TGTGCCAGCAGCGTAGTTCAGCCCCAGCATTTT
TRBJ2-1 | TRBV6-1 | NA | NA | CASSEVDRYNEQFF | TGTGCCAGCAGTGAAGTGGACCGCTACAATGAGCAGTTCTTC
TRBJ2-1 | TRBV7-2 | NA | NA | CASSFRGDGGFF | TGTGCCAGCAGCTTCAGGGGGGACGGAGGGTTCTTC
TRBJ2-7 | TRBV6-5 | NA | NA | CASSRDVEAYEQYF | TGTGCCAGCAGTCGGGACGTGGAAGCCTACGAGCAGTACTTC